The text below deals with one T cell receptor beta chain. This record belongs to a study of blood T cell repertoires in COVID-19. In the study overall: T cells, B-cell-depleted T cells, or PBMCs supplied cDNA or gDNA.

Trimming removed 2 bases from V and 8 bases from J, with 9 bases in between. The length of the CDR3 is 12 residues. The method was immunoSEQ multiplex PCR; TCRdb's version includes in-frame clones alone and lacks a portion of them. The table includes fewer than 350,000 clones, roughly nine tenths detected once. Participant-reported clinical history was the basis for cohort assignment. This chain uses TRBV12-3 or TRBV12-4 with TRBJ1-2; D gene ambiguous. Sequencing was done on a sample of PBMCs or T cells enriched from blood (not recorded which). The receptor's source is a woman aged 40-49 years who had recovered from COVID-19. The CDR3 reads CASSLTQTGYTF. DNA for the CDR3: TGTGCCAGCAGTTTAACTCAGACAGGCTACACCTTC.